Sequencing of this T cell receptor (beta chain) was carried out in a study of T cell repertoires in cytomegalovirus infection. Study conclusions and caveats: Cumulative frequency of public TCR beta families picked out carriers of CMV plus the relevant HLA. HLA-C-restricted CMV clonotypes gave the most frequent clonotype in two of eight donors.

TCRdb re-analysed the reads in MiXCR, keeping a single row per CDR3 protein. The table includes 740,000 or so distinct CDR3 sequences, less than 40% detected once. The CDR3 is made up of 14 amino acids. CDR1 and CDR2 (germline): SGHVS, FNYEAQ. V was pared by 4 bases and J by 3 bases, with 3 bases of the junction left unmatched. As to this clonotype: Its antigen is undetermined.

J is TRBJ2-7 and V is TRBV7-6; 10 positions agree with TRBD2. The source of this sequence is a human donor in good health (CMV status not recorded). Some clones in this sample may be carry-over from other donors' samples. Sequencing used PBMCs. CDR3 residues: CASSSSGGNYEQYF. The CDR3 DNA is TGTGCCAGCAGCTCTAGCGGGGGCAACTACGAGCAGTACTTC.